The 10 T cell receptor beta chains given below trace back to one sample, sequenced in a study of CD8 T cells in Susac syndrome. The authors reverse transcribed roughly 0.5 to 1 ug RNA with random hexamers. TCRdb reprocessed the immunoSEQ multiplex PCR reads via MiXCR and lists one record per CDR3 protein. The sample lists about 240,000 distinct CDR3 sequences, 95% to 97% seen once, with 0.095% to 0.12% in the top ten. The sample consisted of CD4+ T cells from PBMCs. All receptors derive from a human donor with Susac syndrome.

This chain joins TRBV3-1 and TRBJ2-5; D unresolved. The V gene lost 0 bases and the J gene lost 3 bases, with 11 bases spanning the gap. In germline, CDR1 is LGHDT, CDR2 YNNKEL (reference sequence). This CDR3 region has 15 residues. The DNA for the CDR3 is TGTGCCAGCAGCCAAGATCCGGGTAGGGAAGAGACCCAGTACTTC. Its protein is CASSQDPGREETQYF.

This sequence joins TRBV9 and TRBJ1-2; D not resolved. There are 12 residues in the CDR3. The V gene lost 3 bases and the J gene lost 6 bases, with 9 bases spanning the gap. Germline V lookup: CDR1 SGDLS, CDR2 YYNGEE. The CDR3: CASSADLDGYTF. The DNA for the CDR3 is TGTGCCAGCAGCGCGGACTTGGATGGCTACACCTTC.

The V and J genes are TRBV28 and TRBJ2-7; no firm D call. This CDR3 has 11 residues. Germline CDR1 reads MDHEN; CDR2 reads SYDVKM. V lost 6 bases and J lost 6, with 9 bases in between. CDR3 bases: TGTGCCAGCAGAAATTTAGGCGAGCAGTACTTC. Amino acid sequence: CASRNLGEQYF.

The rearrangement joins TRBV25-1 to TRBJ1-3; D not resolved. Trimming cost V 0 bases and J 0 bases, with 6 bases left between them. CDR1 and CDR2 (germline): MGHDK, SYGVNS. The CDR3 spans 15 residues. The CDR3 DNA reads TGTGCCAGCAGTGAATACCGGGACTCTGGAAACACCATATATTTT. It codes for CASSEYRDSGNTIYF.

This chain connects TRBV5-1 to TRBJ2-3; D uncertain. Trimming left V 3 bases short and J 3 bases short, with 11 bases between. In germline, CDR1 is SGHRS, CDR2 YFSETQ. CDR3 length equals 14 residues. This CDR3 is CASSSRTMTDTQYF. DNA of the CDR3: TGCGCCAGCAGCTCCCGAACGATGACAGATACGCAGTATTTT.

The CDR3 reads CASSVYDEQFF. DNA for the CDR3: TGTGCCAGCAGCGTATACGATGAGCAGTTCTTC. The chain recombines TRBV11-2 with TRBJ2-1; D gene unclear. This CDR3 is built from 11 residues. Germline CDR1 and CDR2: SGHAT and FQNNGV. The V and J ends lost 5 bases and 8 bases respectively, with 7 bases between them.

The J gene is TRBJ1-1, the V gene TRBV7-9; 9 nucleotides align to TRBD1. CDR3 length: 15 residues. CDR1 and CDR2 (germline): SEHNR, FQNEAQ (reference sequence). V trimming: 4 bases; J trimming: 1 base; junction bases outside the gene matches: 4. CDR3 nucleotides: TGTGCCAGCAGCTCGGGGACAGGGACGAACACTGAAGCTTTCTTT. Protein: CASSSGTGTNTEAFF.

This sequence joins TRBV20-1 and TRBJ1-1; TRBD1 aligns across 7 bases. This CDR3 has 14 residues. Germline CDR1 DFQATT, CDR2 SNEGSKA (reference sequence). The ends lost 6 bases at V and 4 bases at J; junction bases unmatched: 11. The DNA of the CDR3 is TGCAGTGCCCTACAGACAGGGAGATCCACTGAAGCTTTCTTT. Translation gives CSALQTGRSTEAFF.

The gene calls are TRBV12-3 or TRBV12-4 and TRBJ2-7; 12 positions match TRBD2. Trimming took 6 bases from V and 1 from J; bases not matched to a gene: 4. The CDR3 extends over 15 amino acids. The CDR3 spells CASSRGLAGSYEQYF. Here the CDR3 DNA reads TGTGCCAGCAGCCGAGGACTAGCGGGGTCCTACGAGCAGTACTTC.

The rearrangement links TRBV18 to TRBJ1-4; 9 nucleotides align to TRBD1. Germline CDR1 reads KGHSH; CDR2 reads LQKENI. The CDR3 is 15 residues long. After removal of 3 bases from V and 4 bases from J, the junction contained 3 bases not matched to a gene. The CDR3 loop reads CASSPADRGNEKLFF. CDR3 sequence (DNA): TGTGCCAGCTCACCCGCGGACAGGGGTAATGAAAAACTGTTTTTT.